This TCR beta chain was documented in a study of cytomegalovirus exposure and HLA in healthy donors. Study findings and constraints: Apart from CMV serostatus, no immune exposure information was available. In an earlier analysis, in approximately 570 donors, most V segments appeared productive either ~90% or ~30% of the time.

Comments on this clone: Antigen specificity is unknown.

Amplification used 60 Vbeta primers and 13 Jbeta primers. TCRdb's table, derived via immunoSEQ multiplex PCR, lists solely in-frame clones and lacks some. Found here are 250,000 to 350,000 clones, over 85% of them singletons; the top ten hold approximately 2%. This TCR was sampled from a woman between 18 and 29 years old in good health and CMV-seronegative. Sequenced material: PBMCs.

For the CDR3, the DNA is TGCGCCAGCAGCCGTACGGGACAGACGTATGGCTACACCTTC. The encoded protein is CASSRTGQTYGYTF. The J gene is TRBJ1-2, the V gene TRBV4-1, with TRBD1 identical over 7 bases. Germline-derived CDR1 and CDR2 are MGHRA and YSYEKL. Trimming removed 4 bases from V and 5 bases from J; junction bases left unmatched: 7. The CDR3 runs 14 residues.